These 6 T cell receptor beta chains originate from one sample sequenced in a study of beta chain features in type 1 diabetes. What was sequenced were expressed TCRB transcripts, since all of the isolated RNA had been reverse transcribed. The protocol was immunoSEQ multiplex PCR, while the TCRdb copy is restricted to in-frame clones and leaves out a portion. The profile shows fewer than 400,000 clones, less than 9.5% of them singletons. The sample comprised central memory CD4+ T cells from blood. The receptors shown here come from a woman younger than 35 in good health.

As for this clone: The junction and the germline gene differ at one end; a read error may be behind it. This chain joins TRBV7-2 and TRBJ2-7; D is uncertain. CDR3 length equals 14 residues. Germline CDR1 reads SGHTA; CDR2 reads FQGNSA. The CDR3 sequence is CASSRDTPPAEQYF. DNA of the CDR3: TGCGCCAGCAGTCGCGACACGCCGCCCGCCGAGCAGTACTTC. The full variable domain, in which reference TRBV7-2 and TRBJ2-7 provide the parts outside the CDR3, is GAGVSQSPSNKVTEKGKDVELRCDPISGHTALYWYRQSLGQGLEFLIYFQGNSAPDKSGLPSDRFSAERTGGSVSTLTIQRTQQEDSAVYLCASSRDTPPAEQYFGPGTRLTVT.

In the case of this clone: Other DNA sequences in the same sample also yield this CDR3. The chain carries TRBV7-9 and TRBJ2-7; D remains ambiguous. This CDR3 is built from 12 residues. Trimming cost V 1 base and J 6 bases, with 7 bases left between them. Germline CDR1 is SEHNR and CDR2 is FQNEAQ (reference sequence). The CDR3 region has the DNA TGTGCCAGCAGCTTAGTATCAGGCGAGCAGTACTTC. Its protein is CASSLVSGEQYF. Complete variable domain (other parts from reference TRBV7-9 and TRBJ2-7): DTGVSQNPRHKITKRGQNVTFRCDPISEHNRLYWYRQTLGQGPEFLTYFQNEAQLEKSRLLSDRFSAERPKGSFSTLEIQRTEQGDSAMYLCASSLVSGEQYFGPGTRLTVT.

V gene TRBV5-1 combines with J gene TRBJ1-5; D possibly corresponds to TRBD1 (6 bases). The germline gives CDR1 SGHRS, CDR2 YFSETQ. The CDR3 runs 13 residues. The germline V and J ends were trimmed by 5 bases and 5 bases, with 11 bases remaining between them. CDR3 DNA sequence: TGCGCCAGCAGTCGGGACACAGATCAGCCCCAGCATTTT. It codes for CASSRDTDQPQHF.

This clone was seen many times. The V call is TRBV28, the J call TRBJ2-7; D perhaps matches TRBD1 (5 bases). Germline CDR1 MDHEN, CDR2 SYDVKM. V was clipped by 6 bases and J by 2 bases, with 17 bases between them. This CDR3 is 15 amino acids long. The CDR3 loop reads CASRETRQGTYEQYF. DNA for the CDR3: TGTGCCAGCAGGGAGACCCGGCAGGGAACCTACGAGCAGTACTTC.

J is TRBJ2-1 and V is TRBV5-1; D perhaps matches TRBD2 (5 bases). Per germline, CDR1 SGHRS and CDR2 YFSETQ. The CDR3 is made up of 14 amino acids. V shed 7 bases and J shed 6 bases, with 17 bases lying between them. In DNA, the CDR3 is TGCGCCAGCCGCCGAGATGGACTCATCAATGAGCAGTTCTTC. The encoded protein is CASRRDGLINEQFF.

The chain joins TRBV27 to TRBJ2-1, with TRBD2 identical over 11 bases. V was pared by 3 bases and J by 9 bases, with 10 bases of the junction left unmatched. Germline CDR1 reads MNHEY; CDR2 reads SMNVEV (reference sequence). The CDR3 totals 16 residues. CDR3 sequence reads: CASSFFIAGGPSEQFF. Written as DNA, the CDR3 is TGTGCCAGCAGTTTTTTCATAGCGGGAGGGCCATCTGAGCAGTTCTTC.